This T cell receptor beta chain is from a study of siplizumab effects on memory and regulatory T cells. CDR1 is KGHSH and CDR2 is LQKENI in the germline V gene. V was cut by 5 bases and J by 1 base, with 12 bases left in between. This CDR3 is built from 14 residues. Study-wide results and caveats: In the presence of siplizumab, alloreactive sequences traceable to unstimulated CD4+ memory cells were significantly reduced. Many proliferating CD4+ or CD8+ clones remained unclassified. Roughly 75-96% of them could not be assigned either a naive or a memory phenotype. Versus 25% to 30% in controls, the mappable alloreactive CD4+ clones averaged around 65% Treg-derived with siplizumab.

Worth noting for this clone: Its antigen is not known.

The protocol was immunoSEQ multiplex PCR, while the TCRdb copy is restricted to in-frame clones and leaves out a portion. The sample gives 100,000 or so clones, about 93% of which show up once; around 0.3% is in the top ten. The material sequenced was CD4+ T cells sorted from blood. The rearrangement uses TRBV18 and TRBJ2-7; D is unresolved. This receptor was identified in a human donor in good health. The CDR3 here is CASSSPQESYEQYF. CDR3 DNA: TGTGCCAGCTCATCGCCGCAGGAGTCCTACGAGCAGTACTTC. Combining the CDR3 with reference TRBV18 and TRBJ2-7 gives the whole variable domain NAGVMQNPRHLVRRRGQEARLRCSPMKGHSHVYWYRQLPEEGLKFMVYLQKENIIDESGMPKERFSAEFPKEGPSILRIQQVVRGDSAAYFCASSSPQESYEQYFGPGTRLTVT.